One TCR beta chain is described in this entry. TCRdb's table, derived via immunoSEQ multiplex PCR, lists solely in-frame clones and lacks some. The sample consists of fewer than 55,000 clones, roughly four fifths of them appearing once. This specimen belongs to a study of blood T cell repertoires in COVID-19. The CDR3 runs 13 residues. Trimming took 6 bases from V and 10 from J, leaving 18 bases between them. The receptor was isolated from a woman aged 55-69 years with acute or convalescent COVID-19. This chain links TRBV12-3 or TRBV12-4 with TRBJ1-1, with D unclear. Sample: peripheral blood. The CDR3 nucleotides read TGTGCCAGCAGCGGAGGACGGTTCGGGAGAGCTTTCTTT. It is translated as CASSGGRFGRAFF.